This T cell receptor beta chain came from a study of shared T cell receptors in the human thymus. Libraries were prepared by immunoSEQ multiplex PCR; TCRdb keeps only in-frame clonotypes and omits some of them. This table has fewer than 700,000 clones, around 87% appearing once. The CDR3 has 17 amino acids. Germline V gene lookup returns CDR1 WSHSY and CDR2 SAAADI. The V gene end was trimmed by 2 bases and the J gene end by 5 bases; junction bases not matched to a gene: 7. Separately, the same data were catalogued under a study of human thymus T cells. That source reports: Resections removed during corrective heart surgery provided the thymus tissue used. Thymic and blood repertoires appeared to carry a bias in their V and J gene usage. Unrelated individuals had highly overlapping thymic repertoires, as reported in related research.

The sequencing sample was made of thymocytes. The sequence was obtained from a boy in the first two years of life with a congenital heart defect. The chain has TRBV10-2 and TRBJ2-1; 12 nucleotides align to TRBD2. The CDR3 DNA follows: TGCGCCAGCAGTGAGCCGAGACTAGCGGGAGATCACAATGAGCAGTTCTTC. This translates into CASSEPRLAGDHNEQFF.